This entry features one T cell receptor (beta chain) sequence. Its antigen is still unknown. No much larger clonotype is one base removed from it; base qualities were not supplied. The library was prepared using PCR. The sample was run on an Illumina HiSeq 2500. To reduce PCR and sequencing biases, unique molecular identifiers were incorporated into the TCR beta cDNA libraries. Approximately 500,000 cDNA molecules were obtained for every 1 to 10 million input T cells, so each molecule roughly corresponded to one T cell. The same protocol used for the earlier healthy control dataset was applied to prepare and sequence the patient libraries. Within a given batch, samples were prepared together, multiplexed and sequenced on the same HiSeq lane. The source study handled its data this way. MIGEC handled the raw barcoded reads, throwing out single-read molecular identifier groups before consensus assembly and CDR3 extraction. VDJtools was used for post-analysis of the clonotype tables, with diversity normalized by down-sampling every dataset to the smallest sample size. In repertoire overlap clustering, CDR3 amino acid sequences, but not nucleotide sequences, were matched to correct batch-related cross-sample contamination. The raw public reads went through TCRdb reprocessing: fastp at Q25, MiXCR clone calling, in-frame beta chains kept. CDR3 protein duplicates are merged, each entry listing the most common genes and DNA. It is TCRdb's table, rather than the study itself, that gives the V and J calls and clone size. A total of some 700,000 distinct CDR3 sequences appear in this sample, 55% to 60% of them only once. In total, the top ten clones hold roughly 12% of the sample.

CDR1 SGHTS and CDR2 YDEGEE are derived from the germline V gene. Germline trimming amounts to 7 bases on V and 3 bases on J, with 9 as the count of junction bases outside the gene matches. The CDR3 holds 15 amino acids from the cysteine to the phenylalanine. Just CDR3 DNA is preserved here, 45 bases in frame from base 1. The data derive from a study of post-analysis software for immune sequencing data (dated by TCRdb to 2015 to 2017). Study-level background: Disease courses on record covered relapsing-remitting, secondary progressive and progressive-relapsing multiple sclerosis, though some patients had no subtype annotation. Patient repertoires were compared against ten to twelve previously published healthy control repertoires from donors aged 6 to 25 years. A subset of samples was prepared in parallel using single-end sample barcoding, then pooled and co-amplified after Illumina adapter ligation. Paper-wide results and their limitations: The multiple sclerosis patient group was slightly younger than the control group. Compared with controls, multiple sclerosis patients had significantly lower normalized Chao1 diversity, a finding suggesting substantial peripheral T-cell clonal expansion. Significantly higher frequencies in patients than in controls were found for about five TRBV segments, including TRBV5-6, TRBV5-1 and TRBV20-1. Direct clustering with F measure showed strong co-clustering of samples prepared in the same batch, prompting a batch-effect correction.

To demonstrate the VDJtools post-analysis software, TCR beta repertoires were profiled from the peripheral blood of about a dozen young patients with multiple sclerosis. The multiple sclerosis patients were children and adolescents between roughly 6 and 17 years of age. The sequenced sample consisted of blood. The chain is encoded by TRBV5-8 joined to TRBJ2-3; 9 nucleotides in the junction match TRBD2. The receptor comes from a girl aged 2 to 9 with multiple sclerosis. In nucleotide form, the sequence is TGTGCCAGCGGCCTCATAGCGGGGGAAACAGATACGCAGTATTTT. Translated, it gives CASGLIAGETDTQYF.